A single T cell receptor (beta chain) is shown here with its context. This entry comes from a study of blood T cell repertoires in COVID-19. The overall study: Specimens from acute and convalescent COVID-19 originated in the United States, Italy and Spain. In each case, the material was cDNA or gDNA derived from T cells, B-cell-depleted T cells, or PBMCs.

As originally analysed: Researchers report that nucleated cell counts were estimated from reference gene primer amplification. The method was immunoSEQ multiplex PCR; TCRdb's version includes in-frame clones alone and lacks a portion of them. V and J calls and clone size are given by that table; D and trimming were obtained from the DNA. The sample yields roughly 700,000 clones, 75% to 90% seen once. V lost 6 bases to trimming and J lost 5 bases, with 14 bases between them. CDR3 length equals 13 residues. From germline, CDR1 is SGHDT and CDR2 YYEEEE. This clonotype originated in a young woman with acute or convalescent COVID-19. The sequencing input was peripheral blood. The chain recombines TRBV5-6 with TRBJ2-5; unclear D gene. In nucleotides, the CDR3 is TGTGCCAGCAACCTTCGTGCCCGGGAGACCCAGTACTTC. This encodes CASNLRARETQYF.